This T cell receptor (beta chain) was captured by sequencing in a study of blood T cell repertoires in COVID-19. The CDR3 runs 15 residues. The germline CDR1 and CDR2 sequences are LGHNA and YSLEER. V was trimmed by 1 base and J by 1 base, leaving 10 bases between them. Clones were sequenced by immunoSEQ multiplex PCR, and TCRdb holds only the in-frame ones, with some missing. This table holds over 150,000 clones, around nine tenths found once. Only a few counts were recorded for this clone. This CDR3 is also generated by other DNA sequences in the sample. The chain links TRBV4-3 to TRBJ2-5; tentative D call: TRBD2 (5 bases). The TCR was taken from a woman aged 80 or over with COVID-19, enrolled during active disease. Sequenced: peripheral blood. CDR3 residues: CASSQAGGSQETQYF. CDR3 DNA sequence: TGCGCCAGCAGCCAAGCGGGCGGGTCCCAAGAGACCCAGTACTTC.